The 30 T cell receptor beta chains presented below share a single source sample, sequenced in a study of Tregs in tolerant kidney transplant recipients. Assay: immunoSEQ multiplex PCR; the TCRdb copy retains only in-frame clones and omits some. Here the sample spans under 13,000 clones, roughly 89% being singletons. The antigens for these receptors are not known. The sample here was Tregs from blood cultured with allogeneic cells, taken before the transplant. The receptors stem from a human patient who received a combined kidney and bone marrow transplant.

The chain employs TRBV10-3 and TRBJ2-5; TRBD2 matches at 8 bases. The CDR3 sequence is 14 residues long. The trim removed 3 bases at V and 1 base at J, leaving 1 base unmatched. In germline, CDR1 is ENHRY, CDR2 SYGVKD. CDR3 coding DNA: TGTGCCATCAGTGAAAGCGGGAGCCAAGAGACCCAGTACTTC. It specifies CAISESGSQETQYF.

This clone was recorded a few times. J is TRBJ1-1 and V is TRBV11-3; 9 bases fit TRBD1. This CDR3 region has 12 residues. In germline, CDR1 is SGHNT, CDR2 YENEEA. Unmatched junction bases numbered 6, after V lost 9 bases and J lost 7 bases. In DNA form, the CDR3 reads TGTGCCAGTGACAGGGGGAGAAATGAAGCTTTCTTT. Its protein is CASDRGRNEAFF.

The chain employs TRBV7-9 and TRBJ2-1, with 9 bases identical to TRBD1. This CDR3 has 15 residues. With 4 bases clipped from V and 5 bases from J, the junction kept 6 bases outside the gene matches. Germline loops: CDR1 SEHNR, CDR2 FQNEAQ (reference sequence). CDR3 DNA sequence: TGTGCCAGCAGCTCCGGACAGGGGTTGAACAATGAGCAGTTCTTC. The encoded protein is CASSSGQGLNNEQFF.

J is TRBJ2-2 and V is TRBV30; D ambiguous. The CDR3 loop spans 12 amino acids. Germline CDR1 reads GTSNPN; CDR2 reads SVGIG (reference sequence). V lost 3 bases and J lost 0, with 2 bases in between. CDR3 sequence (DNA): TGTGCCTGGAGCTCGAACACCGGGGAGCTGTTTTTT. It encodes CAWSSNTGELFF.

This clone was seen just once. The chain uses TRBV11-1 and TRBJ1-1; D unclear. The CDR3 is 15 amino acids. With 5 bases removed from V and 1 base from J, the gap between germline ends came to 14 bases. The germline CDR1 and CDR2 sequences are SGHAT and FQDESV (reference sequence). The CDR3 DNA reads TGTGCCAGCAGCACACAACAAGTCCCGAACACTGAAGCTTTCTTT. Residues: CASSTQQVPNTEAFF. The complete variable domain, with remaining parts taken from reference TRBV11-1 and TRBJ1-1, reads EAEVAQSPRYKITEKSQAVAFWCDPISGHATLYWYRQILGQGPELLVQFQDESVVDDSQLPKDRFSAERLKGVDSTLKIQPAELGDSAMYLCASSTQQVPNTEAFFGQGTRLTVV.

The rearrangement uses TRBV21-1 and TRBJ1-4; the DNA was not compared with TRBD1, the D call given in the table. TRBV21-1 is flagged as a pseudogene. This CDR3 region has 18 residues. Here the CDR3 reads CASSGPGTGSNLNEKLFF. The CDR3 DNA sequence: TGTGCCAGCAGCGGTCCCGGGACAGGGTCGAACCTCAATGAAAAACTGTTTTTT.

CDR3 in DNA: TGCGCCAGCAGCTTGGCGGGCCAACTCAATCAGCCCCAGCATTTT. This encodes CASSLAGQLNQPQHF. The V and J genes are TRBV5-1 and TRBJ1-5; D gene unclear. The germline CDR1 and CDR2 sequences are SGHRS and YFSETQ. The V gene lost 0 bases and the J gene lost 3 bases, with 10 bases spanning the gap. This CDR3 comprises 15 residues. The full variable domain, in which reference TRBV5-1 and TRBJ1-5 provide the parts outside the CDR3, is KAGVTQTPRYLIKTRGQQVTLSCSPISGHRSVSWYQQTPGQGLQFLFEYFSETQRNKGNFPGRFSGRQFSNSRSEMNVSTLELGDSALYLCASSLAGQLNQPQHFGDGTRLSIL.

The chain links TRBV12-1 to TRBJ1-2. TRBV12-1 is given as a pseudogene. The CDR3 consists of 13 residues. In nucleotides, the CDR3 is TGTGCCAGCAGCGCCGGGGGTCTAGAGCGCTACACCTTC. Translating gives CASSAGGLERYTF.

This clone was seen more than once but under ten times. The rearrangement links TRBV29-1 to TRBJ1-2; D might be TRBD1 (6 bases). CDR3 length: 20 amino acids. The V gene lost 6 bases and the J gene lost 4 bases, with 36 bases spanning the gap. Germline-derived CDR1 and CDR2 are SQVTM and ANQGSEA. The CDR3 nucleotides read TGCAGCGTGGTCAGGGGATACACATCCCTCACAACAGAGTACGGCTATGGCTACACCTTC. Translating gives CSVVRGYTSLTTEYGYGYTF.

The gene calls are TRBV19 and TRBJ2-5; 11 bases line up with TRBD2. V trimming: 3 bases; J trimming: 4 bases; junction bases outside the gene matches: 7. This CDR3 comprises 16 residues. Germline values: CDR1 LNHDA, CDR2 SQIVND (reference sequence). The DNA for the CDR3 is TGTGCCAGTAGTATGCGGACTAGCGGGTTGGGAGAGACCCAGTACTTC. This translates into CASSMRTSGLGETQYF.

The chain links TRBV11-3 to TRBJ2-7; the match to TRBD2 covers 15 bases. V shed 4 bases and J 6 bases; nucleotides not matched to a gene: 7. The CDR3 covers 16 residues. The germline V gene encodes CDR1 SGHNT and CDR2 YENEEA. Here the CDR3 reads CASSSRTSGREGEQYF. In DNA form, the CDR3 reads TGTGCCAGCAGCTCTCGGACTAGCGGGAGGGAAGGCGAGCAGTACTTC.

This chain uses TRBV7-2 with TRBJ2-3, with 9 bases aligning to TRBD1. This CDR3 contains 18 residues. Germline V gene data show CDR1 as SGHTA and CDR2 as FQGNSA. V shed 2 bases, J shed 4 bases, and the junction held 13 bases outside the gene matches. The CDR3 spells CASSLPNTGGARSDTQYF. The CDR3 DNA follows: TGTGCCAGCAGCTTACCTAATACAGGGGGCGCAAGGTCAGATACGCAGTATTTT.

The chain employs TRBV5-1 and TRBJ2-7; either TRBD1 or TRBD2 may supply D (5 bases each). Germline CDR1 is SGHRS and CDR2 is YFSETQ. The CDR3 sequence is 12 residues long. The V and J ends lost 2 bases and 6 bases respectively, with 9 bases between them. The CDR3: CASSFPGAEQYF. The CDR3 DNA reads as TGCGCCAGCAGCTTTCCCGGGGCCGAGCAGTACTTC.

This rearrangement joins TRBV6-1 to TRBJ2-7; D may be TRBD1 (5 bases). The CDR3 has 16 amino acids. Trimming left V 1 base short and J 0 bases short, with 13 bases between. Germline CDR1 reads MNHNS; CDR2 reads SASEGT. The CDR3, as DNA: TGTGCCAGCAGTGAAGGAATCGGGCAGGGCTCCTACGAGCAGTACTTC. Translated, it gives CASSEGIGQGSYEQYF.

The chain joins TRBV6-1 to TRBJ2-1; D perhaps matches TRBD2 (5 bases). This CDR3 is built from 14 residues. Germline CDR1 is MNHNS and CDR2 is SASEGT. Trimming stripped 2 bases from V and 2 bases from J, with 7 bases between. Here the CDR3 DNA reads TGTGCCAGCAGTGAAAGCGGAACCTACAATGAGCAGTTCTTC. Translation: CASSESGTYNEQFF.

This clone was picked up one time. V and J are TRBV13 and TRBJ1-2, with 8 bases lining up with TRBD1. This CDR3 has 17 residues. Germline loops: CDR1 PRHDT, CDR2 FYEKMQ (reference sequence). The J segment lost 4 bases and the V segment lost 5 bases, leaving 15 bases of the junction unmatched. This CDR3 reads CASSARRQGLSPYGYTF. The CDR3 DNA is TGTGCCAGCAGCGCCCGCAGACAGGGGTTAAGTCCCTATGGCTACACCTTC.

This chain joins TRBV27 and TRBJ2-7; TRBD1 is a possible D gene (6 bases). Trimming left V 6 bases short and J 2 bases short, with 11 bases between. This CDR3 contains 13 residues. Germline V gives CDR1 MNHEY, CDR2 SMNVEV (reference sequence). CDR3 bases: TGTGCCAGCAGCCCCAGGGGAGCCTACGAGCAGTACTTC. This codes for CASSPRGAYEQYF.

The rearrangement uses TRBV6-5 and TRBJ1-2; the D is unclear. The CDR3 runs to 12 residues. V was shortened by 4 bases and J by 8 bases, with 11 bases between the two germline ends. CDR1 MNHEY and CDR2 SVGAGI come from the germline V gene. CDR3 nucleotides: TGTGCCAGCAGTTCCCCAAGGTGGGGCTACACCTTC. It is translated as CASSSPRWGYTF.

The chain recombines TRBV9 with TRBJ2-3; 7 bases match TRBD1. Germline CDR1 is SGDLS and CDR2 is YYNGEE. CDR3 length equals 16 residues. Trimming cost V 4 bases and J 6 bases; bases outside gene matches: 14. CDR3 DNA sequence: TGTGCCAGCAGCCCTCGACAGGGAAGGTTAGGGGATACGCAGTATTTT. This codes for CASSPRQGRLGDTQYF. The full variable domain, rest sourced from reference TRBV9 and TRBJ2-3, is DSGVTQTPKHLITATGQRVTLRCSPRSGDLSVYWYQQSLDQGLQFLIQYYNGEERAKGNILERFSAQQFPDLHSELNLSSLELGDSALYFCASSPRQGRLGDTQYFGPGTRLTVL.

The chain combines TRBV5-1 with TRBJ1-4; a weak D match, TRBD1 (5 bases). This CDR3 comprises 15 residues. V lost 4 bases and J 2 bases, leaving 12 bases between the germline ends. In germline, CDR1 is SGHRS, CDR2 YFSETQ. CDR3 sequence (DNA): TGCGCCAGCAGCGAAGACAGTCGCACTAATGAAAAACTGTTTTTT. Encoded protein: CASSEDSRTNEKLFF.

This clone was observed a few times. The chain uses TRBV27 and TRBJ2-2; 13 bases are a match to TRBD2. V shed 7 bases and J 4 bases; nucleotides not matched to a gene: 6. Germline CDR1 MNHEY, CDR2 SMNVEV (reference sequence). CDR3 length: 16 residues. CDR3 bases: TGTGCCAGCACCCGGACTAGCGGGGGCCTCACCGGGGAGCTGTTTTTT. Its protein is CASTRTSGGLTGELFF.

This clone was recorded once. The chain's CDR3 is CASSAGVAGELFF. CDR3 DNA sequence: TGTGCCAGCAGTGCGGGAGTCGCCGGGGAGCTGTTTTTT. V and J are TRBV6-5 and TRBJ2-2; 7 nucleotides line up with TRBD2. The trim removed 5 bases at V and 6 bases at J, leaving 3 bases unmatched. This CDR3 spans 13 amino acids. Germline lookup yields CDR1 MNHEY and CDR2 SVGAGI.

This sequence joins TRBV7-2 and TRBJ2-7, with D possibly TRBD2 on 5 matching bases. Germline V CDR1 and CDR2: SGHTA, FQGNSA. CDR3 size: 15 residues. The germline V and J ends were trimmed by 1 base and 4 bases, with 14 bases remaining between them. CDR3: CASSLGLAENYEQYF. In nucleotides, the CDR3 is TGTGCCAGCAGCTTAGGTCTAGCCGAAAATTACGAGCAGTACTTC.

This sequence joins TRBV5-4 and TRBJ2-4, with D possibly matching TRBD2 (5 bases). V gave up 4 bases and J gave up 0 bases, with 8 bases separating them. Germline lookup yields CDR1 SGHNT and CDR2 YYREEE (reference sequence). CDR3 length: 14 residues. DNA of the CDR3: TGTGCCAGCAGCCCGACTATAGCCAAAAACATTCAGTACTTC. Amino acid sequence: CASSPTIAKNIQYF.

The chain has TRBV7-9 and TRBJ1-1, with TRBD1 matching over 7 bases. With 5 bases clipped from V and 11 bases from J, the junction kept 8 bases outside the gene matches. The CDR3 spans 12 residues. The V gene's germline CDR1 is SEHNR and CDR2 FQNEAQ (reference sequence). The CDR3 reads CASSIRDRAAFF. The CDR3, as DNA: TGTGCCAGCAGCATCCGGGACAGAGCGGCTTTCTTT.

This clone was counted a single time. This chain connects TRBV6-9 to TRBJ2-2; D is possibly TRBD2 (6 bases). CDR3 length equals 16 residues. Per germline, CDR1 MNHGY and CDR2 SVAAGI. V was shortened by 11 bases and J by 2 bases, with 21 bases between the two germline ends. The CDR3 is CASGGGSATNTGELFF. The DNA for the CDR3 is TGTGCCTCCGGCGGAGGGTCGGCTACTAACACCGGGGAGCTGTTTTTT.

This sequence joins TRBV6-5 and TRBJ1-2; weak D call: TRBD1 (5 bases). The V end was cut by 0 bases, the J end by 7 bases, with 12 bases between. Germline assignment: CDR1 MNHEY and CDR2 SVGAGI. CDR3 length: 14 amino acids. CDR3: CASSYSPGGGGYTF. CDR3 sequence (DNA): TGTGCCAGCAGTTACTCCCCCGGGGGAGGTGGCTACACCTTC.

The chain uses TRBV7-9 and TRBJ1-1; D is undetermined. Trimming removed 0 bases from V and 11 bases from J, with 10 bases in between. Germline values: CDR1 SEHNR, CDR2 FQNEAQ (reference sequence). The CDR3 is made up of 12 amino acids. This chain's CDR3 is CASSLALVDAFF. In DNA form, the CDR3 reads TGTGCCAGCAGCTTAGCGCTCGTTGATGCTTTCTTT.

V and J are TRBV6-1 and TRBJ1-2, with 7 bases lining up with TRBD1. J lost 4 bases, V lost 10 bases, and 6 bases had no gene match. Germline CDR1 reads MNHNS; CDR2 reads SASEGT. The CDR3 is made up of 12 amino acids. This chain's CDR3 is CATTGTVYGYTF. CDR3 nucleotides: TGTGCCACCACCGGGACAGTCTATGGCTACACCTTC.

The J gene is TRBJ2-1, the V gene TRBV5-1; no clear D. CDR1 and CDR2 (germline): SGHRS, YFSETQ. This CDR3 has 13 amino acids. V dropped 0 bases and J dropped 3 bases, with 4 bases sitting between them. The CDR3 sequence is CASSLDSYNEQFF. In DNA form, the CDR3 reads TGCGCCAGCAGCTTGGACAGCTACAATGAGCAGTTCTTC.